These 25 T cell receptor beta chains came from one sample sequenced in a study of blood T cells in healthy people across ages. With a J-beta primer mix and a sample-barcoded 5' primer, a second PCR ran 7 to 11 cycles. In TCRdb, the 5' RACE reads were re-called with MiXCR into one record per CDR3 protein. The top ten hold 20% to 25% of the sample, which has fewer than 2,000,000 distinct CDR3 sequences, roughly two fifths seen once. Specimen: blood. The receptors here all came from a human donor in good health.

The CDR3 region is CAISESPTSGGETQYF. The CDR3 DNA reads TGTGCCATCAGTGAGTCCCCGACTAGCGGGGGGGAGACCCAGTACTTC. The chain is built from TRBV10-3 and TRBJ2-7; 13 nucleotides align to TRBD2. The J call may be incorrect, as the DNA end agrees better with TRBJ2-5. Germline V gene lookup returns CDR1 ENHRY and CDR2 SYGVKD. The CDR3 loop spans 16 amino acids.

The chain recombines TRBV5-1 with TRBJ2-3; D is unresolved. Germline CDR1 is SGHRS and CDR2 is YFSETQ. The V end was cut by 3 bases, the J end by 5 bases, with 13 bases between. There are 14 residues in the CDR3. CDR3 sequence: CASSWLMTGDTQYF. DNA for the CDR3: TGCGCCAGCAGCTGGTTGATGACCGGAGATACGCAGTATTTT.

The rearrangement links TRBV29-1 to TRBJ2-5; D may match TRBD1 or TRBD2 (5 bases each). Deletions cut 7 bases from V and 3 bases from J, with 24 bases between. The V gene's germline CDR1 is SQVTM and CDR2 ANQGSEA. The CDR3 consists of 16 residues. CDR3 protein: CSGTRGALVVKETQYF. In DNA form, the CDR3 reads TGCAGCGGTACCCGAGGGGCTCTCGTCGTCAAAGAGACCCAGTACTTC.

This clonotype was picked up a small number of times. The CDR3 loop is CASSKGTGNDNQPQHF. Written as DNA, the CDR3 is TGCGCCAGCAGCAAAGGAACAGGGAATGACAATCAGCCCCAGCATTTT. This chain uses TRBV5-1 with TRBJ1-5, with a tentative D call TRBD1 (6 bases). The CDR3 extends over 16 amino acids. Trimming shortened V by 4 bases and J by 3 bases, and 17 bases separated the two germline ends. Germline V gene lookup returns CDR1 SGHRS and CDR2 YFSETQ. Filled out from reference TRBV5-1 and TRBJ1-5, the complete variable domain reads KAGVTQTPRYLIKTRGQQVTLSCSPISGHRSVSWYQQTPGQGLQFLFEYFSETQRNKGNFPGRFSGRQFSNSRSEMNVSTLELGDSALYLCASSKGTGNDNQPQHFGDGTRLSIL.

Concerning this clonotype: A far larger clone is one base from this, pointing to a likely read error. CDR3 bases: TGTGCCAGCAGCATGGGACGGAACTATGGCTACACCTTC. It yields the protein CASSMGRNYGYTF. J is TRBJ1-2 and V is TRBV7-3; possibly TRBD1 for D (5 bases). Germline values: CDR1 SGHTA, CDR2 FQGTGA. The CDR3 consists of 13 residues. Trimming removed 5 bases from V and 2 bases from J, with 9 bases in between.

The chain has TRBV9 and TRBJ2-5, with D tentatively TRBD1 (5 bases). The germline V gene has CDR1 SGDLS and CDR2 YYNGEE. The V gene lost 2 bases and the J gene lost 4 bases, with 15 bases spanning the gap. The CDR3 has 15 residues. The CDR3 DNA sequence: TGTGCCAGCAGCGTTGCAGGGTTTTCGGGAGAGACCCAGTACTTC. Its translation is CASSVAGFSGETQYF.

This chain links TRBV12-3 or TRBV12-4 with TRBJ2-5, with D perhaps TRBD2 (6 bases). The CDR3 contains 15 residues. With 7 bases removed from V and 4 bases from J, the gap between germline ends came to 19 bases. The CDR3 DNA sequence: TGTGCCAGCAACCACCAACGGGGGTTATTAGAGACCCAGTACTTC. Protein product: CASNHQRGLLETQYF.

CDR3 in amino acids: CASSDTSGGAPDTQYF. The CDR3 DNA reads as TGTGCCAGCAGCGACACTAGCGGGGGGGCCCCAGATACGCAGTATTTT. J is TRBJ2-3 and V is TRBV12-3 or TRBV12-4, with TRBD2 identical over 13 bases. There are 16 residues in the CDR3. J gave up 4 bases and V 6 bases, and 7 bases lay outside the gene matches.

There are a few counts of this clonotype. J is TRBJ1-5 and V is TRBV7-9; 9 bases fit TRBD1. Looked up from germline, CDR1 is SEHNR and CDR2 is FQNEAQ (reference sequence). This CDR3 has 17 amino acids. The V segment lost 4 bases and the J segment 0 bases; nucleotides outside the gene matches: 7. The CDR3 here is CASSSGQGTGSNQPQHF. The CDR3 DNA is TGTGCCAGCAGCTCGGGACAGGGCACTGGTAGCAATCAGCCCCAGCATTTT.

A single count supports this clonotype. V usage is TRBV6-5 and J usage is TRBJ1-2; D unresolved. V dropped 0 bases and J dropped 0 bases, with 14 bases sitting between them. The CDR3 is made up of 17 amino acids. CDR1 and CDR2 (germline): MNHEY, SVGAGI. CDR3 protein: CASSYSLEESSNYGYTF. Written as DNA, the CDR3 is TGTGCCAGCAGTTACTCATTAGAAGAATCCTCTAACTATGGCTACACCTTC.

This clonotype was recorded a few times. V and J are TRBV6-1 and TRBJ2-6; 7 bases map to TRBD1. Germline lookup yields CDR1 MNHNS and CDR2 SASEGT. The CDR3 has 16 amino acids. The V and J ends lost 0 bases and 2 bases, in that order; junction bases with no gene match: 1. The CDR3 DNA is TGTGCCAGCAGTGAAGCGCAGGGGGCTGGGGCCAACGTCCTGACTTTC. Amino acid sequence: CASSEAQGAGANVLTF.

The chain carries TRBV20-1 and TRBJ1-1; 7 bases line up with TRBD1. CDR3 length: 13 amino acids. V gave up 5 bases and J gave up 7 bases; unmatched junction bases: 10. Germline V gene lookup returns CDR1 DFQATT and CDR2 SNEGSKA (reference sequence). CDR3 amino acids: CSAGYRGSYEAFF. In DNA form, the CDR3 reads TGCAGTGCTGGATACAGGGGATCATATGAAGCTTTCTTT.

This clonotype was seen a few times. In DNA form, the CDR3 reads TGCAGTGCTAGAGATTACCTCGGGACAGGGGGGTTTTATGACACTGAAGCTTTCTTT. Translating gives CSARDYLGTGGFYDTEAFF. The chain employs TRBV20-1 and TRBJ1-1; 11 bases match TRBD1. The CDR3 runs to 19 residues. Germline CDR1 and CDR2: DFQATT and SNEGSKA (reference sequence). Losses at the gene ends were 0 bases for V and 3 bases for J; bases not matched to a gene: 15.

CDR3 residues: CASSLGIVPSYEQYF. In nucleotides, the CDR3 is TGTGCCAGCAGCTTAGGAATAGTACCCTCCTACGAGCAGTACTTC. The chain joins TRBV7-6 to TRBJ2-7; D remains unclear. The CDR3 spans 15 residues. Trimming took off 1 base at V and 0 bases at J, with 10 bases between the two ends. CDR1 and CDR2 from the germline V gene are SGHVS and FNYEAQ.

This chain connects TRBV7-3 to TRBJ2-6; a possible D gene is TRBD1 (6 bases). Germline V gene sequence: CDR1 SGHTA, CDR2 FQGTGA. The CDR3 length is 17 residues. V dropped 1 base and J dropped 2 bases, with 12 bases sitting between them. CDR3 protein: CASSLNSGAAGANVLTF. DNA for the CDR3: TGTGCCAGCAGCTTAAATTCAGGGGCAGCTGGGGCCAACGTCCTGACTTTC.

The chain has TRBV7-3 and TRBJ2-1; maybe TRBD1 (5 bases). V was pared by 5 bases and J by 3 bases, with 17 bases between. The germline gives CDR1 SGHTA, CDR2 FQGTGA. CDR3 size: 16 residues. This CDR3 reads CASSPLGPALYNEQFF. CDR3 sequence (DNA): TGTGCCAGCAGCCCACTGGGGCCTGCGCTCTACAATGAGCAGTTCTTC.

This chain uses TRBV20-1 with TRBJ2-1, with 10 nucleotides matching TRBD2. Germline-derived CDR1 and CDR2 are DFQATT and SNEGSKA (reference sequence). The V and J ends lost 6 bases and 4 bases, in that order; junction bases with no gene match: 6. The CDR3 has 14 amino acids. The CDR3: CSARTSGRYNEQFF. CDR3 in DNA: TGCAGTGCCAGGACTAGCGGAAGGTACAATGAGCAGTTCTTC.

This clonotype was seen only a few times. The chain couples TRBV15 to TRBJ2-7; D unclear. The CDR3 length is 17 residues. Germline-derived CDR1 and CDR2 are LNHNV and YYDKDF (reference sequence). The V end was cut by 0 bases, the J end by 0 bases, with 15 bases between. In DNA form, the CDR3 reads TGTGCCACCAGCAGAGATAAGGCAGGTTCTTACTCCTACGAGCAGTACTTC. It translates to CATSRDKAGSYSYEQYF.

Regarding this clonotype: A read error may produce the germline difference seen at one junction end. J is TRBJ1-6 and V is TRBV7-9, with D uncertain. CDR1 SEHNR and CDR2 FQNEAQ come from the germline V gene (reference sequence). This CDR3 is 13 amino acids long. The DNA for the CDR3 is TGTGTCAGCAGCTTACGCACGGATTCACCCCTCCACTTT. Encoded protein: CVSSLRTDSPLHF.

V and J are TRBV5-5 and TRBJ2-2; TRBD1 is a possible D gene (6 bases). This CDR3 has 16 residues. Trimming took off 4 bases at V and 0 bases at J, with 13 bases between the two ends. Germline loops: CDR1 SGHKS, CDR2 YYEKEE (reference sequence). The DNA for the CDR3 is TGTGCCAGCAGCGTGGGGGCAACAGCGAACACCGGGGAGCTGTTTTTT. This encodes CASSVGATANTGELFF.

This clonotype was picked up many times. The chain combines TRBV29-1 with TRBJ2-1; possibly TRBD1 or TRBD2 for D (5 bases each). Trimming stripped 7 bases from V and 2 bases from J, with 15 bases between. The CDR3 has 14 residues. The germline V gene encodes CDR1 SQVTM and CDR2 ANQGSEA. CDR3 nucleotides: TGCAGCGCCGAGGGTGGGGGACCCTACAATGAGCAGTTCTTC. This gives the protein CSAEGGGPYNEQFF.

The V and J genes are TRBV6-5 and TRBJ2-1; maybe TRBD2 (6 bases). The CDR3 runs 14 residues. The V gene lost 6 bases and the J gene lost 5 bases, with 14 bases spanning the gap. CDR1 and CDR2 from the germline V gene are MNHEY and SVGAGI. CDR3 sequence: CASREGLPDNEQFF. DNA of the CDR3: TGTGCCAGCAGGGAGGGCCTCCCGGACAATGAGCAGTTCTTC.

This clonotype was observed a single time. CDR3 sequence: CSADSPPGTDTQYF. In DNA form, the CDR3 reads TGCAGCGCGGACTCCCCTCCTGGCACAGATACGCAGTATTTT. The rearrangement links TRBV29-1 to TRBJ2-3; D is possibly TRBD2 (5 bases). The CDR3 has 14 amino acids. Germline assignment: CDR1 SQVTM and CDR2 ANQGSEA. V dropped 7 bases and J dropped 1 base, with 15 bases sitting between them.

This clonotype has more than one count but fewer than ten. The CDR3 DNA sequence: TGTGCCAGCAGCCCCGGAGAATACTATGGCTACACCTTC. This encodes CASSPGEYYGYTF. The V call is TRBV14, the J call TRBJ1-2; D gene uncertain. Trimming left V 4 bases short and J 3 bases short, with 9 bases between. The CDR3 loop spans 13 amino acids. Germline values: CDR1 SGHDN, CDR2 FVKESK.

This clonotype was seen a handful of times. The CDR3 here is CASSWNRYQPQHF. For the CDR3, the DNA is TGTGCCAGCAGCTGGAACCGTTACCAGCCCCAGCATTTT. V usage is TRBV6-2 or TRBV6-3 and J usage is TRBJ1-5; no reliable D call. The V and J ends lost 6 bases and 7 bases respectively, with 13 bases between them. CDR1 is MNHEY and CDR2 is SVGEGT in the germline V gene. CDR3 length: 13 amino acids.